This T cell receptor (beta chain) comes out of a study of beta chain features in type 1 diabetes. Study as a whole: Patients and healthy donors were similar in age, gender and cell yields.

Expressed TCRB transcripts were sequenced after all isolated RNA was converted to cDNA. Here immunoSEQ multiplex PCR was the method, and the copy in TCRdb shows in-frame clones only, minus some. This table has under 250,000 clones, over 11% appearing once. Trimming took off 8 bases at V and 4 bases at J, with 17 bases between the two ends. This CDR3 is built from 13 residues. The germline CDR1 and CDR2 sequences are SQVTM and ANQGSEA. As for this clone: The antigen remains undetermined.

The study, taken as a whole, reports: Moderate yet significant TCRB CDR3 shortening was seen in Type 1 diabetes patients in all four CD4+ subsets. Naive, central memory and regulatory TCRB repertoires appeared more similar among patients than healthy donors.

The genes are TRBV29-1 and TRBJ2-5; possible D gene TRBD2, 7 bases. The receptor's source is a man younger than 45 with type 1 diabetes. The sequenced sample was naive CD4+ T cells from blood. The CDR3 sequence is CSRGEGRGETQYF. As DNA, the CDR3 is TGCAGCCGAGGGGAGGGCAGGGGAGAGACCCAGTACTTC.